The 5 T cell receptor beta chains reported below all come from one sample, sequenced in a study of control samples from healthy donors and cancer patients. TCRdb keeps only in-frame clones here, not all; method: immunoSEQ multiplex PCR. The data hold around 200,000 clones, with 90% to 95% observed a single time. The specimen sequenced was blood. The source of these receptors is a man younger than 30 in good health.

This chain joins TRBV6-1 and TRBJ2-6, with D unresolved. Germline-derived CDR1 and CDR2 are MNHNS and SASEGT. The CDR3 has 14 amino acids. Trimming took off 2 bases at V and 0 bases at J, with 2 bases between the two ends. CDR3 loop: CASSEPSGANVLTF. The DNA for the CDR3 is TGTGCCAGCAGTGAACCCTCTGGGGCCAACGTCCTGACTTTC.

J is TRBJ2-3 and V is TRBV5-1; 7 nucleotides align to TRBD1. The CDR3 is 14 amino acids. The germline gives CDR1 SGHRS, CDR2 YFSETQ. With 7 bases clipped from V and 2 bases from J, the junction kept 7 bases outside the gene matches. CDR3 amino acids: CASARGRATDTQYF. CDR3 nucleotides: TGCGCCAGCGCCAGGGGGAGAGCCACAGATACGCAGTATTTT.

The J gene is TRBJ1-5, the V gene TRBV7-2; the D is unclear. Deletions cut 5 bases from V and 7 bases from J, with 9 bases between. Per germline, CDR1 SGHTA and CDR2 FQGNSA. The CDR3 runs to 12 residues. CDR3 DNA sequence: TGTGCCAGCAGCGAAGGCAGACAGCCCCAGCATTTT. Protein sequence: CASSEGRQPQHF.

The V call is TRBV27, the J call TRBJ2-2; D might be TRBD1 or TRBD2, each matching 5 bases. The CDR3 totals 17 residues. Germline loops: CDR1 MNHEY, CDR2 SMNVEV (reference sequence). Trimming removed 6 bases from V and 1 base from J, with 18 bases in between. The CDR3 spells CASSLNAGTVNTGELFF. The CDR3 DNA sequence: TGTGCCAGCAGCCTGAATGCCGGGACGGTGAACACCGGGGAGCTGTTTTTT.

The chain joins TRBV5-1 to TRBJ2-2; TRBD1 aligns across 10 bases. The V gene end was trimmed by 2 bases and the J gene end by 4 bases; junction bases not matched to a gene: 14. The CDR3 spans 19 residues. CDR1 is SGHRS and CDR2 is YFSETQ in the germline V gene. CDR3 protein: CASSLTRDRGPEGTGELFF. The CDR3 nucleotides read TGCGCCAGCAGCTTAACCCGGGACAGGGGACCTGAGGGCACCGGGGAGCTGTTTTTT.